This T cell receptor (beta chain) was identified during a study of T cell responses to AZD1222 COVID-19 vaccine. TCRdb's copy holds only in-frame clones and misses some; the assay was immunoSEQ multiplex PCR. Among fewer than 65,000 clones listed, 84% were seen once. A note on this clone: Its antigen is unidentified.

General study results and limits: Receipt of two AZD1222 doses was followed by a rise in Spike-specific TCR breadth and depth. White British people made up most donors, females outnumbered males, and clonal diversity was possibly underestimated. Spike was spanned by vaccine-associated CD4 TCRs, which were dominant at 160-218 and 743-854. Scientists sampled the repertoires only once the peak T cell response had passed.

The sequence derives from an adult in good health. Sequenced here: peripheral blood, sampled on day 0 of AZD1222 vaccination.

CDR3 sequence reads: CAWNGGLYEQYF. DNA for the CDR3: TGTGCCTGGAATGGCGGGCTCTACGAGCAGTACTTC. V and J are TRBV30 and TRBJ2-7; TRBD2 might be the D (5 bases). CDR1 is GTSNPN and CDR2 is SVGIG in the germline V gene (reference sequence). V lost 4 bases and J 3 bases, leaving 10 bases between the germline ends. This CDR3 is built from 12 residues.